The 7 T cell receptor beta chains below were found in one sample sequenced in a study of shared clonotypes between healthy human individuals (dated by TCRdb to the early 2020s). CD8 naive samples consisted of CD45RO-negative cells that were positively selected for CCR7, yielding a CD45RA+CCR7+ population without TemRA cells. The method behind the library was the immunoSEQ multiplex PCR assay. Sourced from immuneACCESS, this table was stored by TCRdb with only in-frame sequences that have V and J called. A share of the clones is absent; for the studies checked, an unresolved V gene accounts for under half, and the remainder has no known explanation. The sample contains roughly 810,000 clones, just over 95% of them found a single time. 0.2% to 0.25% of the sample comes from the top ten. The sample taken for sequencing was naive CD8+ T cells sorted from blood. The sample's cell subset or site label is to be understood as: CD45RA+CCR7+. The source of these receptors is a man younger than 45 in good health.

The rearrangement uses TRBV4-3 and TRBJ2-1; 11 nucleotides match TRBD2. Germline values: CDR1 LGHNA, CDR2 YSLEER. Trimming at V came to 3 bases and at J to 3 bases, leaving 16 bases not matched to a gene. The CDR3 runs 20 residues. The CDR3 nucleotides read TGCGCCAGCAGCCATCGTACTAGCGGGGGCCCCGAGGTCGGCTACAATGAGCAGTTCTTC. It encodes CASSHRTSGGPEVGYNEQFF.

The V and J genes are TRBV7-2 and TRBJ2-7; 8 bases line up with TRBD1. This CDR3 region has 16 residues. Germline trimming cut 5 bases from V and 0 bases from J; bases unmatched to any gene: 9. Germline V gene data show CDR1 as SGHTA and CDR2 as FQGNSA. This chain's CDR3 is CASSVPGGFLSYEQYF. CDR3 DNA: TGTGCCAGCAGCGTCCCAGGGGGCTTCCTCTCCTACGAGCAGTACTTC.

CDR3 amino acids: CSAGGGSGANVLTF. CDR3 nucleotide sequence: TGCAGCGCCGGTGGAGGGTCCGGGGCCAACGTCCTGACTTTC. The chain joins TRBV29-1 to TRBJ2-6, with D possibly TRBD2 on 6 matching bases. The CDR3 contains 14 residues. The germline V and J ends were trimmed by 7 bases and 4 bases, with 14 bases remaining between them. Germline V gene sequence: CDR1 SQVTM, CDR2 ANQGSEA.

This clone was counted a single time. Distinct nucleotide sequences in the sample also encode this CDR3. The chain links TRBV5-1 to TRBJ2-7; 7 bases align to TRBD1. Germline V gene data show CDR1 as SGHRS and CDR2 as YFSETQ. The CDR3 totals 14 residues. The junction had 4 bases not matched to a gene; V was cut back by 1 base and J by 3 bases. This CDR3 reads CASSLRQGRYEQYF. For the CDR3, the DNA is TGCGCCAGCAGCTTGAGACAGGGTCGCTACGAGCAGTACTTC. The whole variable domain, remainder taken from reference TRBV5-1 and TRBJ2-7, is KAGVTQTPRYLIKTRGQQVTLSCSPISGHRSVSWYQQTPGQGLQFLFEYFSETQRNKGNFPGRFSGRQFSNSRSEMNVSTLELGDSALYLCASSLRQGRYEQYFGPGTRLTVT.

The rearrangement uses TRBV5-1 and TRBJ2-5; D is perhaps TRBD1 or TRBD2 (6 bases each). Germline-derived CDR1 and CDR2 are SGHRS and YFSETQ. The CDR3 covers 16 residues. V lost 4 bases to trimming and J lost 1 base, with 17 bases between them. The CDR3 DNA reads as TGCGCCAGCAGCGCCGGGGGCTGGGGGTCCCAAGAGACCCAGTACTTC. It encodes CASSAGGWGSQETQYF.

The rearrangement uses TRBV5-8 and TRBJ2-2; D gene uncertain. The CDR3 loop spans 14 amino acids. Germline CDR1 SGHTS, CDR2 YDEGEE. V dropped 1 base and J dropped 3 bases, with 7 bases sitting between them. In nucleotides, the CDR3 is TGTGCCAGCAGCTTGAATCGTGACACCGGGGAGCTGTTTTTT. Its translation is CASSLNRDTGELFF.

The chain joins TRBV7-9 to TRBJ1-2, with 7 bases fitting TRBD1. The V gene end was trimmed by 5 bases and the J gene end by 3 bases; junction bases not matched to a gene: 15. Germline-derived CDR1 and CDR2 are SEHNR and FQNEAQ (reference sequence). The CDR3 consists of 17 residues. CDR3 nucleotide sequence: TGTGCCAGCAGCCCGCCCCGAGACAGGGAGATGGACTATGGCTACACCTTC. Translating gives CASSPPRDREMDYGYTF. Filled out from reference TRBV7-9 and TRBJ1-2, the complete variable domain reads DTGVSQNPRHKITKRGQNVTFRCDPISEHNRLYWYRQTLGQGPEFLTYFQNEAQLEKSRLLSDRFSAERPKGSFSTLEIQRTEQGDSAMYLCASSPPRDREMDYGYTFGSGTRLTVV.